The clone carrying this T cell receptor beta chain came up many times. The antigen remains unidentified. Germline CDR1 is ENHRY and CDR2 is SYGVKD. The CDR3 length is 13 residues. Trimming pared 4 bases from V and 1 base from J, leaving 7 bases between. RNA transcripts gave rise to amplified TCR beta CDR3 regions. Researchers ran a first-round RT-PCR on the TCR CDR3 using the HTBI primer set. TCRdb used MiXCR to reprocess the multiplex PCR reads, holding one entry per CDR3 protein. This repertoire shows 410,000 or so distinct CDR3 sequences, around 15% found once; its top ten account for 13%. This sample is part of a study of T cells in Graves' hyperthyroidism and ophthalmopathy. The study, taken as a whole, reports: Model output signaled ophthalmopathy a median roughly six months ahead of onset.

Clinical symptoms, serum thyroxine, TRAb, thyroid ultrasound and orbital computed tomography informed diagnoses. This receptor was identified in a man between 18 and 35 years old with Graves' ophthalmopathy. Sequencing used blood. This sequence joins TRBV10-3 and TRBJ2-5; possible D gene TRBD2, 5 bases. The CDR3 protein is CAISVSGQETQYF. The CDR3 nucleotides are TGTGCCATCAGTGTGAGCGGCCAAGAGACCCAGTACTTC.